The rows below give T cell receptor beta chains drawn from one sample of a study of blood T cells in healthy people across ages. TCRdb independently ran MiXCR on the 5' RACE reads; one entry per CDR3 protein. Seen here are around 1,700,000 distinct CDR3 sequences, 25% to 30% observed once, and the top ten hold 6.5% to 8.5%. Sequences were obtained from blood. These receptors originate from a young woman in good health. CDR3s include the opening cysteine and the closing phenylalanine or tryptophan. A D gene is named only where the DNA matches it firmly. Clone size is given for some rows only: seen once, a few or many times, or a class if the clone is expanded.

TRBJ2-1,TRBV24-1,-,TRBD2,TGTGCCACCAGTGGACTAGCGGGAGGGTTCTACAATGAGCAGTTCTTC,CATSGLAGGFYNEQFF
TRBJ2-1,TRBV20-1,-,-,TGCAGTGCTAGTCGGCCAGGGGGGGTCAATGAGCAGTTCTTC,CSASRPGGVNEQFF
TRBJ2-3,TRBV20-1,-,-,TGCAGTGCTAGAGACCCGGTCGCCCTAGATACGCAGTATTTT,CSARDPVALDTQYF
TRBJ2-7,TRBV7-2,-,-,TGTGCCAGCAGCTCCCGGGTCGGGGAGGAAAGAGTAGGGCTGTACTTC,CASSSRVGEERVGLYF
TRBJ2-5,TRBV20-1,medium-sized,-,TGCAGTGCGTGGGACATAGAGACCCAGTACTTC,CSAWDIETQYF
TRBJ2-1,TRBV10-3,many,TRBD2,TGTGCCGTCAGCGGGACCTACAATGAGCAGTTCTTC,CAVSGTYNEQFF
TRBJ2-7,TRBV5-5,-,-,TGTGCCAGCAGGACACGGGGGCAGACCTACGAGCAGTACTTC,CASRTRGQTYEQYF
TRBJ2-2,TRBV12-3/TRBV12-4,-,TRBD2,TGTGCCAGCTTAACTAGCGGGGGGGCCACCGGGGAGCTGTTTTTT,CASLTSGGATGELFF
TRBJ1-2,TRBV6-1,-,-,TGTGCCAGCAGTGCTGAGCTCTATGGCTACACCTTC,CASSAELYGYTF
TRBJ1-2,TRBV20-1,many,TRBD1,TGCAGTGCTGACGAGGGACAGGGGGCGCACTATGGCTACACCTTC,CSADEGQGAHYGYTF
TRBJ2-5,TRBV24-1,-,TRBD1,TGTGCCGCCAGTGATCCGACAGGGGGCACCGAGACCCAGTACTTC,CAASDPTGGTETQYF
TRBJ2-1,TRBV10-3,few,TRBD2,TGTGCCATCAGTGATCTGGCGGGGGTCTACAATGAGCAGTTCTTC,CAISDLAGVYNEQFF
TRBJ2-1,TRBV28,few,-,TGTGCCAGCAGTTTAGATCAGGACGCACCGAGCTCCTACAATGAGCAGTTCTTC,CASSLDQDAPSSYNEQFF
TRBJ2-1,TRBV29-1,many,-,TGCAGCTGTGATGGGGTGGAGCAGTTCTTC,CSCDGVEQFF
TRBJ2-1,TRBV9,few,-,TGTGCCAGCAGCGTAGTAGGGGAGACAGATGAGCAGTTCTTC,CASSVVGETDEQFF
TRBJ1-3,TRBV9,few,-,TGTGCCAGCAGCCAGACAGGATCCTCTGGAAACACCATATATTTT,CASSQTGSSGNTIYF
TRBJ2-1,TRBV11-3,-,TRBD2,TGTGCCAGCAGCCTATTAGCGGGGCCCGGGTGGGAGCAGTTCTTC,CASSLLAGPGWEQFF
TRBJ2-1,TRBV6-2/TRBV6-3,few,TRBD2,TGTGCCAGCAGTTCCCCAGGTCGGACTAGAAACTATGAGCAGTTCTTC,CASSSPGRTRNYEQFF
TRBJ2-1,TRBV12-3/TRBV12-4,-,TRBD2,TGTGCCGGCAGTCTGGGGCGGGAGTCTCAGTTCTTC,CAGSLGRESQFF
TRBJ2-3,TRBV11-3,-,-,TGTGCCAGCAGCTTAGGGGCCAGGGGTCGCACAGATACGCAGTATTTT,CASSLGARGRTDTQYF
TRBJ1-2,TRBV6-5,few,-,TGTGCCAGCAGTTACCTGTACAGGGCCTACGGCTACACCTTC,CASSYLYRAYGYTF
TRBJ1-5,TRBV28,-,-,TGTGCCAGCAGTTCCCCAGGGGATGGGGTGAGCAATCAGCCCCAGCATTTT,CASSSPGDGVSNQPQHF
TRBJ1-4,TRBV20-1,-,TRBD1,TGCAGTGCTAGGATACCCCCTGGACAGGGTGAAAAACTGTTTTTT,CSARIPPGQGEKLFF
TRBJ1-2,TRBV18,-,-,TGTGCCAGCTCAACTGACCGGGACGGCAACCCAGGCTACACCTTC,CASSTDRDGNPGYTF